Each of the 12 T cell receptor beta chains below was sequenced from the same sample in a study of T cells after yellow fever vaccination. TCRdb reprocessed the 5' RACE reads with MiXCR, giving one entry per CDR3 protein. In the table there are some 300,000 distinct CDR3 sequences, about 10% of which are singletons. Sample: CD4+ T cells sorted from PBMCs, taken 5 days after the yellow fever booster vaccination. The receptors here all came from a young man who received the YFV17D yellow fever vaccine.

This clonotype was observed a few times. This rearrangement joins TRBV7-9 to TRBJ2-1; 8 positions agree with TRBD2. This CDR3 is built from 15 residues. After removal of 3 bases from V and 8 bases from J, the junction contained 9 bases not matched to a gene. Germline V CDR1 and CDR2: SEHNR, FQNEAQ (reference sequence). CDR3 region: CASSFDRGGRHEQFF. Written as DNA, the CDR3 is TGTGCCAGCAGCTTCGATCGGGGGGGCCGCCATGAGCAGTTCTTC.

The sample holds a few counts of this clonotype. The chain couples TRBV5-1 to TRBJ2-1; D unresolved. Looked up from germline, CDR1 is SGHRS and CDR2 is YFSETQ. Trimming took 4 bases from V and 2 from J, leaving 10 bases between them. This CDR3 contains 14 residues. CDR3 sequence: CASSLGSTYNEQFF. Written as DNA, the CDR3 is TGCGCCAGCAGCCTGGGATCAACCTACAATGAGCAGTTCTTC.

This clonotype was seen a handful of times. The chain combines TRBV6-5 with TRBJ1-2, with TRBD1 matching 7 bases. This CDR3 has 14 residues. Per germline, CDR1 MNHEY and CDR2 SVGAGI. V lost 4 bases and J lost 8; bases outside the gene matches: 10. CDR3 DNA: TGTGCCAGCAGTTGGGAACAGGGGTTGGAAGGCTACACCTTC. This encodes CASSWEQGLEGYTF.

This clonotype was counted between two and nine times. V and J are TRBV7-8 and TRBJ2-1; D is perhaps TRBD1 (5 bases). Germline CDR1 is SGHVS and CDR2 is FQNEAQ. The V gene lost 1 base and the J gene lost 9 bases, with 16 bases spanning the gap. The CDR3 consists of 15 residues. The chain's CDR3 is CASSLVEYWGGEQFF. The DNA of the CDR3 is TGTGCCAGCAGCTTAGTTGAATATTGGGGCGGTGAGCAGTTCTTC.

A single count supports this clonotype. The V gene is TRBV4-3, the J gene TRBJ1-1, with D perhaps TRBD1 (5 bases). Trimming cost V 6 bases and J 1 base, with 18 bases left between them. The germline V gene encodes CDR1 LGHNA and CDR2 YSLEER. The CDR3 spans 16 residues. In nucleotides, the CDR3 is TGCGCCAGCAGTCGTATGCTCGGGGCTGGGAACACTGAAGCTTTCTTT. Translation gives CASSRMLGAGNTEAFF.

This clonotype has more than one count but fewer than ten. The V gene is TRBV4-2, the J gene TRBJ2-5; 9 nucleotides match TRBD2. V lost 5 bases to trimming and J lost 4 bases; unmatched junction nucleotides: 14. Germline V gene data show CDR1 as LGHNA and CDR2 as YNFKEQ. The CDR3 runs to 17 residues. CDR3 coding DNA: TGTGCCAGCAGCTCCCTACTCGCGGGGGGGGTCAGAGAGACCCAGTACTTC. Translation: CASSSLLAGGVRETQYF.

The rearrangement links TRBV12-3 or TRBV12-4 to TRBJ2-5, with D perhaps given as TRBD1 or TRBD2 (5 bases each). The CDR3 consists of 15 residues. Deletions cut 5 bases from V and 7 bases from J, with 20 bases between. The CDR3 DNA sequence: TGTGCCAGCAGTCCTACCCGGGGCCCCGGATCGACCCAGTACTTC. Amino acids: CASSPTRGPGSTQYF.

This chain joins TRBV5-6 and TRBJ2-3, with a tentative D call TRBD2 (6 bases). Trimming shortened V by 0 bases and J by 5 bases, and 13 bases separated the two germline ends. The CDR3 extends over 15 amino acids. In germline, CDR1 is SGHDT, CDR2 YYEEEE. CDR3 loop: CASSLAGLTVDTQYF. In nucleotides, the CDR3 is TGTGCCAGCAGCTTGGCCGGACTAACCGTAGATACGCAGTATTTT.

This clonotype was detected only a few times. This sequence joins TRBV20-1 and TRBJ2-5; 10 nucleotides line up with TRBD1. V was pared by 6 bases and J by 3 bases, with 7 bases of the junction left unmatched. The CDR3 covers 14 residues. Germline assignment: CDR1 DFQATT and CDR2 SNEGSKA (reference sequence). CDR3 protein: CSAGTTGGEETQYF. The DNA of the CDR3 is TGCAGTGCCGGAACGACAGGGGGCGAAGAGACCCAGTACTTC.

This clonotype appeared a few times. CDR3 nucleotides: TGTGCCAGCAGCCTAGGTCGAACGGCAGGAAACACCATATATTTT. Amino acid sequence: CASSLGRTAGNTIYF. The rearrangement joins TRBV12-3 or TRBV12-4 to TRBJ1-3; D is uncertain. This CDR3 has 15 amino acids. Trimming removed 6 bases at V and 4 bases at J, with 16 bases between.

There are many counts of this clonotype. The J gene is TRBJ2-7, the V gene TRBV28, with a weak D call TRBD1 (5 bases). The V gene lost 3 bases and the J gene lost 5 bases, with 17 bases spanning the gap. The CDR3 spans 15 residues. Germline-derived CDR1 and CDR2 are MDHEN and SYDVKM. CDR3 DNA: TGTGCCAGCAGTTTCTTCCGGCAGGGTGGACACGAGCAGTACGTC. Amino acid sequence: CASSFFRQGGHEQYV.

This clonotype was counted only a few times. This rearrangement joins TRBV7-2 to TRBJ1-5; D is uncertain. The V gene lost 6 bases and the J gene lost 2 bases, with 14 bases spanning the gap. Germline V gives CDR1 SGHTA, CDR2 FQGNSA. CDR3 length equals 15 residues. This CDR3 is CASRADLAGNQPQHF. The CDR3 coding sequence is TGTGCCAGCAGAGCAGACCTGGCAGGCAATCAGCCCCAGCATTTT.